The TCR beta chain described here comes from a study of T cell changes during pregnancy in multiple sclerosis. Produced via immunoSEQ multiplex PCR; TCRdb's table is partial and in-frame only. The data show roughly 58,000 clones, with about nine tenths seen just once and 0.16% held by the top ten. The V and J ends lost 6 bases and 6 bases, in that order; junction bases with no gene match: 2. The CDR3 runs to 12 residues. The germline V gene encodes CDR1 SNHLY and CDR2 FYNNEI. The clonotype comes from a female donor in good health, enrolled as a control in a pregnancy study. This specimen was CD4+ T cells from peripheral blood mononuclear cells, taken after pregnancy. This chain connects TRBV2 to TRBJ1-2, with 9 bases lining up with TRBD1. CDR3 nucleotides: TGTGCCAGCAGGGGACAGGGAGATGGCTACACCTTC. It yields the protein CASRGQGDGYTF. The full variable domain, with the rest looked up from reference TRBV2 and TRBJ1-2, is EPEVTQTPSHQVTQMGQEVILRCVPISNHLYFYWYRQILGQKVEFLVSFYNNEISEKSEIFDDQFSVERPDGSNFTLKIRSTKLEDSAMYFCASRGQGDGYTFGSGTRLTVV.